These T cell receptor beta chains were read from a single sample in a study of vaccination effects on CD4 cells after COVID-19. No antigens are known for them. Profiling relied on immunoSEQ multiplex PCR, and the TCRdb table lists in-frame clones only, not all of them. Seen here are tens of thousands of clones, approximately 72% observed once, and the top ten hold around a quarter. The sequencing used CD4+ T cells from PBMCs cultured without peptide, collected before COVID-19 vaccination. The receptors here all came from a human donor who had a prior SARS-CoV-2 infection. CDR3s include the opening cysteine and the closing phenylalanine or tryptophan. A D gene is named only where the DNA matches it firmly. Some rows mark clone size as missing; the rest say once, few, many or name a class of expanded clone.

D gene: NA; V gene: TRBV11-2; clone size: once; J gene: TRBJ1-1; CDR3 DNA: TGTGCCAGCAGCTTGACGCAGGGTAGGAACACTGAAGCTTTCTTT; CDR3 protein: CASSLTQGRNTEAFF
D gene: NA; V gene: TRBV29-1; clone size: once; J gene: TRBJ2-7; CDR3 DNA: TGCAGCGTTGAACTTTCCGGGACCCATTCCTACGAGCAGTACTTC; CDR3 protein: CSVELSGTHSYEQYF
D gene: NA; V gene: TRBV20-1; clone size: NA; J gene: TRBJ2-3; CDR3 DNA: TGCAGTGCGGGCCCCCCAGATACGCAGTATTTT; CDR3 protein: CSAGPPDTQYF
D gene: NA; V gene: TRBV20-1; clone size: NA; J gene: TRBJ1-1; CDR3 DNA: TGCAGTGCTAGATCTCACACTGAAGCTTTCTTT; CDR3 protein: CSARSHTEAFF
D gene: TRBD1; V gene: TRBV5-6; clone size: NA; J gene: TRBJ1-3; CDR3 DNA: TGTGCCAGCAGCTTTATGGGACAGGGGGCCTCTGGAAACACCATATATTTT; CDR3 protein: CASSFMGQGASGNTIYF
D gene: TRBD2; V gene: TRBV18; clone size: NA; J gene: TRBJ2-7; CDR3 DNA: TGTGCCAGCTCACCTTCGGCGGGAGGGAACGAGCAGTACTTC; CDR3 protein: CASSPSAGGNEQYF
D gene: TRBD2; V gene: TRBV11-3; clone size: NA; J gene: TRBJ2-2; CDR3 DNA: TGTGCCAGCGGACGGACTAGAGTTTCCGGGGAGCTGTTTTTT; CDR3 protein: CASGRTRVSGELFF
D gene: NA; V gene: TRBV7-9; clone size: many; J gene: TRBJ2-1; CDR3 DNA: TGTGCCAGCAGTGGGGCTTACAATGAGCAGTTCTTC; CDR3 protein: CASSGAYNEQFF
D gene: TRBD2; V gene: TRBV6-5; clone size: NA; J gene: TRBJ2-5; CDR3 DNA: TGTGCCAGCAGCGTAGGACTAGCGGGGGCAGAGACCCAGTACTTC; CDR3 protein: CASSVGLAGAETQYF
D gene: NA; V gene: TRBV11-3; clone size: NA; J gene: TRBJ1-1; CDR3 DNA: TGTGCCAGCAGCTTATCAGGGACGAACACTGAAGCTTTCTTT; CDR3 protein: CASSLSGTNTEAFF
D gene: NA; V gene: TRBV6-1; clone size: NA; J gene: TRBJ2-7; CDR3 DNA: TGTGCCAGCAGTCCCGGATCCCCGCGCCTCTACGAGCAGTACTTC; CDR3 protein: CASSPGSPRLYEQYF